This T cell receptor beta chain was documented in a study of CD8+CD57+ T cells in acquired aplastic anemia. Study context: When averaged, DNA from sorted CD4+ and CD8+ cells came to 3 to 4 ug. Researchers reported that healthy donors averaged around 10 million reads for CD4+ cells. Study results and caveats: Patients had around 30 CD8+ CDR3 sequences in common with controls (the shared set). Patient and control CD8+ Simpson's diversity was not significantly different.

This clonotype was observed many times. Its matching antigen is unknown. Genomic DNA served as template for TCR beta VDJ and CDR3 profiling. TCRdb re-called the reads with MiXCR, one entry per CDR3 protein. The table records roughly 420,000 distinct CDR3 sequences, 55% to 75% of them present only once. The clonotype originates from a human donor in good health, serving as a control. The sequenced sample consisted of sorted CD4+, CD8+, or CD8+CD57+ T cells (not recorded which) from PBMCs.

The CDR3 sequence is CASSLEPAEQYF. The CDR3 bases are TGTGCCAGCAGCCTCGAACCAGCCGAGCAGTACTTC. The chain carries TRBV5-5 and TRBJ2-7; unclear D gene. V shed 4 bases and J shed 6 bases, with 11 bases lying between them. From germline, CDR1 is SGHKS and CDR2 YYEKEE (reference sequence). The length of the CDR3 is 12 residues. The variable domain in full, completed from reference TRBV5-5 and TRBJ2-7, reads DAGVTQSPTHLIKTRGQQVTLRCSPISGHKSVSWYQQVLGQGPQFIFQYYEKEERGRGNFPDRFSARQFPNYSSELNVNALLLGDSALYLCASSLEPAEQYFGPGTRLTVT.